What follows describes a single T cell receptor beta chain. The data are from a study of shared clonotypes between healthy human individuals. Assay used: immunoSEQ multiplex PCR; TCRdb lists only in-frame clones, some missing. Of hundreds of thousands of clones listed, 85% to 95% are singletons. Positive CCR7 selection of CD45RO-negative cells yielded the naive CD8 cells, and terminally differentiated effector memory CD45RA+ cells were excluded. All donors qualified as healthy HIV-negative adults and had experienced no recent acute infections or vaccinations. The TCR sequence derives from a woman in her twenties or thirties in good health. The sequenced material came from naive CD8+ T cells sorted from blood.

The chain's CDR3 is CASSRAGAYGYTF. The CDR3 DNA is TGTGCCAGCAGTCGGGCGGGCGCCTATGGCTACACCTTC. This chain links TRBV5-6 with TRBJ1-2; D unresolved. The germline V and J ends were trimmed by 5 bases and 4 bases, with 12 bases remaining between them. CDR3 length: 13 residues. Germline CDR1 reads SGHDT; CDR2 reads YYEEEE.